These 9 T cell receptor beta chains originate from one sample sequenced in a study of T cell repertoires and HLA-DP antigens. This table comes from immunoSEQ multiplex PCR, and its TCRdb copy is limited to in-frame clones, with some not included. The repertoire holds some 110,000 clones, with 80% to 95% as singletons. Which antigens these TCRs recognize remains unknown. The sample comprised CD4+ T cells from PBMCs. These TCRs come from a woman younger than 30 in good health and CMV-seronegative.

The genes are TRBV28 and TRBJ1-2, with D perhaps matching TRBD1 (5 bases). V lost 10 bases and J 8 bases, leaving 17 bases between the germline ends. Germline V gives CDR1 MDHEN, CDR2 SYDVKM. The CDR3 totals 12 residues. The CDR3 is CATDGALSGYTF. CDR3 in DNA: TGTGCCACCGACGGGGCTCTATCGGGCTACACCTTC.

The chain has TRBV15 and TRBJ1-2; D is uncertain. CDR1 is LNHNV, CDR2 YYDKDF, per germline (reference sequence). Trimming cost V 1 base and J 8 bases, with 11 bases left between them. This CDR3 is built from 13 residues. This CDR3 reads CATSRGHGYGYTF. CDR3 in DNA: TGTGCCACCAGCAGAGGCCACGGATACGGCTACACCTTC. Full variable domain (rest looked up from reference TRBV15 and TRBJ1-2): DAMVIQNPRYQVTQFGKPVTLSCSQTLNHNVMYWYQQKSSQAPKLLFHYYDKDFNNEADTPDNFQSRRPNTSFCFLDIRSPGLGDTAMYLCATSRGHGYGYTFGSGTRLTVV.

A note on this clone: The junction departs from germline at one end; a sequencing error may be responsible. The chain carries TRBV2 and TRBJ2-4; TRBD1 matches 7 bases. The CDR3 extends over 18 amino acids. CDR1 is SNHLY and CDR2 is FYNNEI in the germline V gene. CDR3 DNA: TGTGCCAGCAGGGAAGAACTTATACAGGGGTTAGCCAAAAACATTCAGTACTTC. Translation: CASREELIQGLAKNIQYF.

The rearrangement uses TRBV28 and TRBJ2-5, with a tentative D call TRBD2 (6 bases). Trimming left V 3 bases short and J 5 bases short, with 13 bases between. Germline-derived CDR1 and CDR2 are MDHEN and SYDVKM. The CDR3 has 14 amino acids. CDR3: CASSFRSGRETQYF. The CDR3 nucleotides are TGTGCCAGCAGTTTTCGAAGCGGGCGTGAGACCCAGTACTTC.

This sequence joins TRBV6-1 and TRBJ2-2, with unresolved D. The CDR3 is made up of 15 amino acids. V lost 9 bases to trimming and J lost 0 bases, with 14 bases between them. The germline CDR1 and CDR2 sequences are MNHNS and SASEGT. In DNA, the CDR3 is TGTGCCAGTGCCCCGTGGAGTGCGAACACCGGGGAGCTGTTTTTT. Its translation: CASAPWSANTGELFF.

The genes are TRBV5-1 and TRBJ2-3; 10 positions match TRBD1. Germline V gives CDR1 SGHRS, CDR2 YFSETQ. This CDR3 spans 16 amino acids. Unmatched junction bases numbered 6, after V lost 2 bases and J lost 3 bases. The CDR3 sequence: CASSFPWDRGTDTQYF. The CDR3 DNA reads TGCGCCAGCAGCTTTCCTTGGGACAGGGGAACAGATACGCAGTATTTT.

V gene TRBV6-5 combines with J gene TRBJ2-2, with D uncertain. CDR1 and CDR2 (germline): MNHEY, SVGAGI. The CDR3 covers 14 residues. Trimming left V 6 bases short and J 0 bases short, with 8 bases between. Written as DNA, the CDR3 is TGTGCCAGCAGACAGAATCCGAACACCGGGGAGCTGTTTTTT. This encodes CASRQNPNTGELFF.

The rearrangement joins TRBV7-3 to TRBJ2-3; D perhaps matches TRBD1 (6 bases). The CDR3 is made up of 15 amino acids. Trimming left V 4 bases short and J 2 bases short, with 13 bases between. Germline CDR1 reads SGHTA; CDR2 reads FQGTGA. CDR3 loop: CASSSQGFVTDTQYF. In DNA, the CDR3 is TGTGCCAGCAGCTCACAGGGTTTCGTCACAGATACGCAGTATTTT. Using reference TRBV7-3 and TRBJ2-3 for the parts outside the CDR3, the full variable domain is GAGVSQTPSNKVTEKGKYVELRCDPISGHTALYWYRQSLGQGPEFLIYFQGTGAADDSGLPNDRFFAVRPEGSVSTLKIQRTERGDSAVYLCASSSQGFVTDTQYFGPGTRLTVL.

In the case of this clone: This same CDR3 is encoded by further DNA sequences in the sample. The chain is built from TRBV5-6 and TRBJ2-7; 7 nucleotides agree with TRBD1. Germline CDR1 SGHDT, CDR2 YYEEEE. This CDR3 has 12 amino acids. J was trimmed by 4 bases and V by 4 bases; bases with no gene match: 2. CDR3: CASSLQGYEQYF. Here the CDR3 DNA reads TGTGCCAGCAGCCTACAGGGGTACGAGCAGTACTTC.